This T cell receptor (beta chain) originates from a study of T-cell reconstitution after alpha-beta-depleted transplantation in children. Researchers prepared the TCRbeta library using unique molecular identifiers, the study reports. TCRdb fed the PCR reads into MiXCR, producing one record per CDR3 protein. Of 900,000 or so distinct CDR3 sequences listed, roughly 15% are singletons. The CDR3 consists of 14 residues. Between the trimmed V and J ends, which lost 6 bases and 8 bases, there was a span of 19 bases. Germline CDR1 and CDR2: MDHEN and SYDVKM. Study outcomes and limitations: Expanded clones from the graft, numbering several hundred, reportedly supplied alpha-beta T cells about two months after transplant. One year after transplant, T-cell counts and diversity came mostly from newly produced T cells. The high TCRbeta diversity at day 60 in some patients came from surviving recipient T cells and thymic progenitors.

On this clonotype: What it recognizes is unknown.

This clonotype was obtained from a male patient between 10 and 17 years old who had a stem cell transplant for acute lymphoblastic leukemia, so the T cells may come from the graft donor. The source material was PBMCs, mostly from graft donor cells, sampled 360 days after TCRalphabeta/CD19-depleted stem cell transplant. This chain uses TRBV28 with TRBJ1-2; weak D call: TRBD1 (6 bases). The CDR3 loop is CASSKQGLLFGYTF. The CDR3 nucleotides are TGTGCCAGCAGCAAACAGGGCCTCCTATTCGGCTACACCTTC.